This T cell receptor beta chain was captured by sequencing in a study of low-dose radiotherapy and immunotherapy resistance in tumors. Gene-specific TRAV and TRBV primers were used for first-strand cDNA, covering alpha and beta chains. Amplification of TCRs used a constant-region primer and V-primer adapter for approximately 18 PCR cycles. Through in vitro transcription, the mRNA that had been isolated was amplified. Using its own MiXCR run on the reads, TCRdb lists one record per CDR3 protein. This sample has 7,100 or so distinct CDR3 sequences; around 53% occur once, and the top ten carry roughly 13%. All of the donors were given nivolumab, ipilimumab, aspirin, low-dose cyclophosphamide and low-dose radiotherapy as part of RACIN, a single-arm trial. Advanced solid tumors without tumor-infiltrating lymphocytes were required for inclusion. This TCR was recovered from a human donor with advanced metastatic prostate, ovarian, gallbladder or colorectal cancer (not recorded which). This table probably holds off-target reads from a library built for another chain.

The CDR3 DNA sequence: TGTGCCAGCAGTTTGCCTCCGGGAGCTAACACCGGGGAGCTGTTTTTT. Translated: CASSLPPGANTGELFF. The chain combines TRBV28 with TRBJ2-2; D might be TRBD2 (6 bases). V lost 3 bases and J lost 2, with 13 bases in between. The CDR3 length is 16 residues. Germline V lookup: CDR1 MDHEN, CDR2 SYDVKM.